The 17 T cell receptor beta chains below all came from one sample that was sequenced in a study of blood T cell repertoires in COVID-19. Sequenced by immunoSEQ multiplex PCR; TCRdb stores in-frame clones only, minus some. The sample comprises some 300,000 clones, roughly 87% of which are singletons, and 0.9% to 1.2% rests with the top ten. Sequencing input: PBMCs or T cells enriched from blood (not recorded which). Source of these receptors: a woman aged 25 to 39 who had recovered from COVID-19.

The genes are TRBV19 and TRBJ2-1; D gene uncertain. Germline V gene lookup returns CDR1 LNHDA and CDR2 SQIVND (reference sequence). The CDR3 length is 16 residues. Trimming took off 3 bases at V and 6 bases at J, with 18 bases between the two ends. The CDR3 loop reads CASSIASVRSGNEQFF. CDR3 in DNA: TGTGCCAGTAGTATCGCATCAGTACGTTCGGGCAATGAGCAGTTCTTC. The full variable domain, completed using reference TRBV19 and TRBJ2-1, is DGGITQSPKYLFRKEGQNVTLSCEQNLNHDAMYWYRQDPGQGLRLIYYSQIVNDFQKGDIAEGYSVSREKKESFPLTVTSAQKNPTAFYLCASSIASVRSGNEQFFGPGTRLTVL.

V and J are TRBV12-5 and TRBJ2-3; perhaps TRBD2 as D (7 bases). The V and J ends lost 1 base and 0 bases respectively, with 14 bases between them. There are 17 residues in the CDR3. Germline CDR1 and CDR2: LGHNT and FRNRAP. The CDR3 here is CASGLGGGRTSTDTQYF. The CDR3 DNA sequence: TGTGCTAGTGGTTTGGGGGGGGGCCGGACTAGCACAGATACGCAGTATTTT. Using reference TRBV12-5 and TRBJ2-3 for the parts outside the CDR3, the full variable domain is DARVTQTPRHKVTEMGQEVTMRCQPILGHNTVFWYRQTMMQGLELLAYFRNRAPLDDSGMPKDRFSAEMPDATLATLKIQPSEPRDSAVYFCASGLGGGRTSTDTQYFGPGTRLTVL.

The gene calls are TRBV4-1 and TRBJ1-5, with D perhaps matching TRBD1 (5 bases). Germline V CDR1 and CDR2: MGHRA, YSYEKL. The CDR3 runs 15 residues. V was pared by 0 bases and J by 2 bases, with 8 bases between. CDR3 nucleotides: TGCGCCAGCAGCCAAGAAGGGGCGGGCAATCAGCCCCAGCATTTT. This gives the protein CASSQEGAGNQPQHF.

V usage is TRBV10-3 and J usage is TRBJ1-3; tentative D call: TRBD1 (6 bases). The CDR3 contains 17 residues. CDR1 and CDR2 (germline): ENHRY, SYGVKD. Trimming removed 4 bases from V and 0 bases from J, with 16 bases in between. Here the CDR3 reads CAISGGPGLSSGNTIYF. The CDR3 DNA reads as TGTGCCATCAGTGGGGGGCCTGGCTTGAGCTCTGGAAACACCATATATTTT.

The chain links TRBV5-6 to TRBJ2-7, with 10 bases lining up with TRBD1. This CDR3 has 14 residues. Germline CDR1 and CDR2: SGHDT and YYEEEE. V dropped 0 bases and J dropped 4; count of bases not matched to a gene: 1. The CDR3 sequence is CASSLGGQGYEQYF. The DNA for the CDR3 is TGTGCCAGCAGCTTGGGGGGACAGGGGTACGAGCAGTACTTC.

This chain connects TRBV24-1 to TRBJ1-5, with D tentatively TRBD1 (6 bases). Trimming shortened V by 4 bases and J by 2 bases, and 17 bases separated the two germline ends. The CDR3 has 17 residues. Germline V gene data show CDR1 as KGHDR and CDR2 as SFDVKD. CDR3 in amino acids: CATSDMVDRWGNQPQHF. DNA of the CDR3: TGTGCCACCAGTGACATGGTAGACAGGTGGGGCAATCAGCCCCAGCATTTT.

The rearrangement links TRBV5-1 to TRBJ1-1, with D unresolved. V lost 6 bases to trimming and J lost 5 bases, with 14 bases between them. Germline CDR1 SGHRS, CDR2 YFSETQ. The CDR3 runs 13 residues. CDR3 sequence reads: CASTTTGETEAFF. Written as DNA, the CDR3 is TGCGCCAGCACCACCACCGGGGAAACTGAAGCTTTCTTT.

The chain couples TRBV7-9 to TRBJ2-1, with a possible D match to TRBD1 (5 bases). The CDR3 spans 17 residues. V lost 5 bases and J lost 0, with 17 bases in between. CDR1 and CDR2 from the germline V gene are SEHNR and FQNEAQ (reference sequence). CDR3 sequence reads: CASSPPLGVSSYNEQFF. The CDR3 DNA sequence: TGTGCCAGCAGCCCTCCATTAGGGGTAAGCTCCTACAATGAGCAGTTCTTC.

The chain combines TRBV24-1 with TRBJ2-6; 7 nucleotides line up with TRBD1. This CDR3 is 15 amino acids long. The V segment lost 9 bases and the J segment 1 base; nucleotides outside the gene matches: 5. Germline V gene data show CDR1 as KGHDR and CDR2 as SFDVKD. The chain's CDR3 is CATLGGRSGANVLTF. DNA of the CDR3: TGTGCCACCTTAGGGGGCCGGTCTGGGGCCAACGTCCTGACTTTC.

CDR3: CASSLGRQGLYNQPQHF. CDR3 sequence (DNA): TGTGCCAGCTCACTCGGCCGCCAGGGTTTGTACAATCAGCCCCAGCATTTT. The rearrangement links TRBV18 to TRBJ1-5, with D possibly TRBD1 on 5 matching bases. The CDR3 has 17 residues. Trimming removed 4 bases at V and 3 bases at J, with 19 bases between. Germline CDR1 reads KGHSH; CDR2 reads LQKENI. The whole variable domain, remainder taken from reference TRBV18 and TRBJ1-5, is NAGVMQNPRHLVRRRGQEARLRCSPMKGHSHVYWYRQLPEEGLKFMVYLQKENIIDESGMPKERFSAEFPKEGPSILRIQQVVRGDSAAYFCASSLGRQGLYNQPQHFGDGTRLSIL.

The gene calls are TRBV7-8 and TRBJ2-7; D is perhaps TRBD2 (8 bases). The V gene lost 5 bases and the J gene lost 0 bases, with 14 bases spanning the gap. This CDR3 is 15 amino acids long. Germline CDR1 SGHVS, CDR2 FQNEAQ. The CDR3 spells CASSREGAPSYEQYF. The CDR3 nucleotides are TGTGCCAGCAGCCGGGAGGGGGCCCCCTCCTACGAGCAGTACTTC.

This clone was seen only once. The chain uses TRBV2 and TRBJ1-2; 7 bases are a match to TRBD1. This CDR3 region has 15 residues. With V trimmed by 2 bases and J by 7 bases, 10 bases remained unmatched. CDR1 and CDR2 from the germline V gene are SNHLY and FYNNEI. The CDR3 region has the DNA TGTGCCAGCAGTGAACCGGGACAGAAGGTTCGTGGCTACACCTTC. This gives the protein CASSEPGQKVRGYTF.

The V call is TRBV13, the J call TRBJ1-6; 7 bases are shared with TRBD1. The CDR3 runs to 15 residues. V dropped 2 bases and J dropped 3; count of bases not matched to a gene: 1. Germline CDR1 reads PRHDT; CDR2 reads FYEKMQ (reference sequence). The CDR3 nucleotides read TGTGCCAGCAGCTTAAGGGGGCTCTATAATTCACCCCTCCACTTT. This encodes CASSLRGLYNSPLHF. Filled out from reference TRBV13 and TRBJ1-6, the complete variable domain reads AAGVIQSPRHLIKEKRETATLKCYPIPRHDTVYWYQQGPGQDPQFLISFYEKMQSDKGSIPDRFSAQQFSDYHSELNMSSLELGDSALYFCASSLRGLYNSPLHFGNGTRLTVT.

This chain connects TRBV11-2 to TRBJ1-6, with a possible D match to TRBD1 (5 bases). Per the germline V gene, CDR1 is SGHAT and CDR2 is FQNNGV. Trimming left V 4 bases short and J 5 bases short, with 15 bases between. The CDR3 loop spans 16 amino acids. DNA for the CDR3: TGTGCCAGCAGCTCCAAACCCCAGGGAAATAATTCACCCCTCCACTTT. Translation: CASSSKPQGNNSPLHF.

The V and J genes are TRBV5-6 and TRBJ2-2; TRBD2 matches at 12 bases. The CDR3 is made up of 17 amino acids. V was pared by 8 bases and J by 2 bases, with 10 bases of the junction left unmatched. Germline-derived CDR1 and CDR2 are SGHDT and YYEEEE. CDR3: CASILAGGLHNTGELFF. The CDR3, as DNA: TGTGCCAGTATACTAGCGGGGGGCCTACACAACACCGGGGAGCTGTTTTTT.

V usage is TRBV18 and J usage is TRBJ1-1, with D possibly TRBD1 on 5 matching bases. Germline V gene lookup returns CDR1 KGHSH and CDR2 LQKENI. The length of the CDR3 is 15 residues. The V gene lost 6 bases and the J gene lost 3 bases, with 17 bases spanning the gap. The CDR3 sequence is CASSLSQGRDTEAFF. The CDR3, as DNA: TGTGCCAGCTCCCTGTCTCAGGGTAGGGACACTGAAGCTTTCTTT.

The genes are TRBV19 and TRBJ1-2; possibly TRBD1 for D (6 bases). Germline CDR1 reads LNHDA; CDR2 reads SQIVND (reference sequence). V lost 5 bases, J lost 4 bases, and 14 bases lay in between. The CDR3 is 14 amino acids. CDR3: CASSSVGDTYGYTF. CDR3 sequence (DNA): TGTGCCAGTAGTTCAGTCGGGGACACCTATGGCTACACCTTC.